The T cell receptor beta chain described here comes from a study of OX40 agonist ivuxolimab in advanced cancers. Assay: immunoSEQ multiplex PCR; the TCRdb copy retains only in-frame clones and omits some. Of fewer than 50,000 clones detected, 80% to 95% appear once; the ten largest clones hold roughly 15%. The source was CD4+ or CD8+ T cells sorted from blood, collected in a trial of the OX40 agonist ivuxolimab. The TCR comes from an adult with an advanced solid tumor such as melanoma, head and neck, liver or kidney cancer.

CDR3 in amino acids: CASSFPGTGGNEQYF. The CDR3 DNA follows: TGTGCCAGCAGCTTTCCCGGGACAGGGGGCAACGAGCAGTACTTC. The chain joins TRBV7-9 to TRBJ2-7; 12 bases fit TRBD1. CDR3 length equals 15 residues. The J segment lost 5 bases and the V segment lost 3 bases, leaving 5 bases of the junction unmatched. Per germline, CDR1 SEHNR and CDR2 FQNEAQ (reference sequence).